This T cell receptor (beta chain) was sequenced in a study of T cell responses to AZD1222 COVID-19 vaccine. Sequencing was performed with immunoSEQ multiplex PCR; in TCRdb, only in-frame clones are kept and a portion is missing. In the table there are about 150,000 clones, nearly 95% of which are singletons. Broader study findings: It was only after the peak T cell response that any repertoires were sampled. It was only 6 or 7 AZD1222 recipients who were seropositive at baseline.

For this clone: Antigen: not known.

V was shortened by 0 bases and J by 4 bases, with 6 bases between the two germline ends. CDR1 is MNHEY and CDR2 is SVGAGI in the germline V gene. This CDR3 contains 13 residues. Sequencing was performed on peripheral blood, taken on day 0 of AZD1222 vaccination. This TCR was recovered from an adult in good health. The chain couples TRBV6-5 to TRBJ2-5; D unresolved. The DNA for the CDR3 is TGTGCCAGCAGTTACTCGGCGATAGAGACCCAGTACTTC. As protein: CASSYSAIETQYF.